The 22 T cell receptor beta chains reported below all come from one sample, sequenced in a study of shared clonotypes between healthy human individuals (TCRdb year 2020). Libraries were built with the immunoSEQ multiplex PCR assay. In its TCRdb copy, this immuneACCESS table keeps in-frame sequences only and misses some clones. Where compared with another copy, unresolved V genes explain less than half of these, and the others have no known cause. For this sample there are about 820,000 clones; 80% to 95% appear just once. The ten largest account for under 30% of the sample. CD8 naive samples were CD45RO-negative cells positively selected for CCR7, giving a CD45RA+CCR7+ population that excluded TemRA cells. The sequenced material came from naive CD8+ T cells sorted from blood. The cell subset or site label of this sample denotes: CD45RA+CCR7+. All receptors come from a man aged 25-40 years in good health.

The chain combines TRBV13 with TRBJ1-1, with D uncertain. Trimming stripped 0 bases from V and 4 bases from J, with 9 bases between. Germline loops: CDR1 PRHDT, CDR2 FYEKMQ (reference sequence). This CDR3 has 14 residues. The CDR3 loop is CASSLGGDTTEAFF. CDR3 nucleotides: TGTGCCAGCAGCTTAGGTGGGGATACCACTGAAGCTTTCTTT.

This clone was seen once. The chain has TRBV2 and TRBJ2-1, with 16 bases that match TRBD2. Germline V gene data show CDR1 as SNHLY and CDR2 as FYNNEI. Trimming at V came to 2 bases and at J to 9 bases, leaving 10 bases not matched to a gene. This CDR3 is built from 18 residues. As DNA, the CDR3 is TGTGCCAGCAGTGAACGTGTGGGACTAGCGGGAGGGCCAAGTGAGCAGTTCTTC. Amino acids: CASSERVGLAGGPSEQFF.

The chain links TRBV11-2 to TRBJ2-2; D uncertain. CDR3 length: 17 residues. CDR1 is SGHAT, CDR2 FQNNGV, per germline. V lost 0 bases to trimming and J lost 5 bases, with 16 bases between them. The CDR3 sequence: CASSLEFALELTGELFF. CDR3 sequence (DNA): TGTGCCAGCAGCTTAGAGTTTGCGTTAGAACTAACCGGGGAGCTGTTTTTT.

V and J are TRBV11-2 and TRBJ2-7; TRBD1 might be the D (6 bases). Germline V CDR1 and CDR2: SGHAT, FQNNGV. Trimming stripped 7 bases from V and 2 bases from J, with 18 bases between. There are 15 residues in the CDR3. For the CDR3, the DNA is TGTGCCAGCAATCAGGGGAGAGGGTTGACCTACGAGCAGTACTTC. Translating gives CASNQGRGLTYEQYF.

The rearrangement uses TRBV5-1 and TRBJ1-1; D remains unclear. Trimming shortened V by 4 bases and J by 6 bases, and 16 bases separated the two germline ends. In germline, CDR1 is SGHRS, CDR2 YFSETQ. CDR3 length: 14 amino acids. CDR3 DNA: TGCGCCAGCAGCGCCGGAGACGGCGGGCCTGAAGCTTTCTTT. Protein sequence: CASSAGDGGPEAFF.

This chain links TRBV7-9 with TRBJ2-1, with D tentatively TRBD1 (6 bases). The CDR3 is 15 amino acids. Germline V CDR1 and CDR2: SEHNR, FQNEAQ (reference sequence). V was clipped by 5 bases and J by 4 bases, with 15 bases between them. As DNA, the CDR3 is TGTGCCAGCAGCCCCTTAGGGGGTCCGTACAATGAGCAGTTCTTC. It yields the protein CASSPLGGPYNEQFF.

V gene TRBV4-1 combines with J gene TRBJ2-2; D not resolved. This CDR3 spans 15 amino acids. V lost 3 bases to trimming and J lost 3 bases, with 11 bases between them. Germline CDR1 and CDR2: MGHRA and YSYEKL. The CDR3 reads CASSQVRTDTGELFF. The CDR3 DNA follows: TGCGCCAGCAGCCAGGTTAGGACCGACACCGGGGAGCTGTTTTTT.

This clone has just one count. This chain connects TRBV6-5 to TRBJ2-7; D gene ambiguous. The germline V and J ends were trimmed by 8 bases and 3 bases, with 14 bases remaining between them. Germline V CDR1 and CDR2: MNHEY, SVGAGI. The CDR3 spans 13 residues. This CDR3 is CASGISAYYEQYF. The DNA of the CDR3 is TGTGCCAGCGGGATATCAGCGTACTACGAGCAGTACTTC.

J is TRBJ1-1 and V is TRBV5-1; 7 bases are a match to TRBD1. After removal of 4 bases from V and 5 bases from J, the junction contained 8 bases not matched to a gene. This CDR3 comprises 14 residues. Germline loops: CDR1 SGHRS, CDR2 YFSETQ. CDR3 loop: CASSNRGSRTEAFF. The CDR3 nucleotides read TGCGCCAGCAGCAACAGGGGTTCGCGAACTGAAGCTTTCTTT.

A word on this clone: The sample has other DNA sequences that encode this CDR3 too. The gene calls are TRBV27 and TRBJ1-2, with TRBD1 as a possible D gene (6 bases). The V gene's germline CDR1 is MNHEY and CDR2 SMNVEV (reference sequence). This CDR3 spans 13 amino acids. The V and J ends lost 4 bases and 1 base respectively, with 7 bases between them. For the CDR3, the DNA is TGTGCCAGCAGTTACAGGGTTAACTATGGCTACACCTTC. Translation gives CASSYRVNYGYTF.

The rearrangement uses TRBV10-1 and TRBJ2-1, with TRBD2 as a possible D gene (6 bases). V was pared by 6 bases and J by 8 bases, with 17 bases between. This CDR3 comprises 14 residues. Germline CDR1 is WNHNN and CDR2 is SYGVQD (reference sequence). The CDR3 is CASRKLRGSHEQFF. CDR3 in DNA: TGCGCCAGCAGGAAGTTACGGGGGAGCCATGAGCAGTTCTTC.

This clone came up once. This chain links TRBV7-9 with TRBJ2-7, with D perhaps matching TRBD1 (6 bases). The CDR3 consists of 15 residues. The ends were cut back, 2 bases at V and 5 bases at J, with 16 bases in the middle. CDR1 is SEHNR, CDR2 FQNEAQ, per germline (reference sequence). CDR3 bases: TGTGCCAGCAGCTTACCCCAAGGACAGTCCCACGAGCAGTACTTC. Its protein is CASSLPQGQSHEQYF.

As DNA, the CDR3 is TGTGCCAGCAGCCACCGGGGGGCGGTCTACGAGCAGTACTTC. It specifies CASSHRGAVYEQYF. The V call is TRBV13, the J call TRBJ2-7, with D possibly TRBD2 on 7 matching bases. The CDR3 runs to 14 residues. Germline CDR1 is PRHDT and CDR2 is FYEKMQ (reference sequence). V was shortened by 5 bases and J by 3 bases, with 14 bases between the two germline ends.

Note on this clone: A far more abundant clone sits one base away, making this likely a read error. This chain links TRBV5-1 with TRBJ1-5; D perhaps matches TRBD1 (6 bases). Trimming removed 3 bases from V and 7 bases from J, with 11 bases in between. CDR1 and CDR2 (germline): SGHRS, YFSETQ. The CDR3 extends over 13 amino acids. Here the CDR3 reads CASSWEGEQPQHF. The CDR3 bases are TGCGCCAGCAGCTGGGAGGGGGAGCAGCCCCAGCATTTT.

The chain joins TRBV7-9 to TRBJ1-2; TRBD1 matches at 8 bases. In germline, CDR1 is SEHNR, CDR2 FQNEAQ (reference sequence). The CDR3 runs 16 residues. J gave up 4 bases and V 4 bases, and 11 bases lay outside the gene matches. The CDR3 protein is CASSSRGGTGTYGYTF. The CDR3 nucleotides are TGTGCCAGCAGCTCACGAGGGGGGACAGGAACCTATGGCTACACCTTC.

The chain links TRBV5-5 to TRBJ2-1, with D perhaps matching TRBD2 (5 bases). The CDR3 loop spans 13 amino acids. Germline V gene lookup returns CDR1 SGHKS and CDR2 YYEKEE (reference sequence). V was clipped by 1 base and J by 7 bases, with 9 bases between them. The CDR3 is CASSLWTGNEQFF. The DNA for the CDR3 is TGTGCCAGCAGCTTGTGGACGGGGAATGAGCAGTTCTTC.

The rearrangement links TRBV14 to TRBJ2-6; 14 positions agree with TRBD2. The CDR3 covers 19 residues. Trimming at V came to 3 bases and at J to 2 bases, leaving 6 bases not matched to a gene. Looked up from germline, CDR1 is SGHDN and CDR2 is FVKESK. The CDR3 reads CASSQPTSGRAAGANVLTF. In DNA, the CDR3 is TGTGCCAGCAGCCAGCCGACTAGCGGGAGGGCTGCTGGGGCCAACGTCCTGACTTTC.

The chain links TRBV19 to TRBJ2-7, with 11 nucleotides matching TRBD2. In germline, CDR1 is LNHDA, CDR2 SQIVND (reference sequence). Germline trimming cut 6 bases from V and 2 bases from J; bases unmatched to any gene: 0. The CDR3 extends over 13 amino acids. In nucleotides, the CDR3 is TGTGCCAGTAGACTAGCGGGAGCCTACGAGCAGTACTTC. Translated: CASRLAGAYEQYF.

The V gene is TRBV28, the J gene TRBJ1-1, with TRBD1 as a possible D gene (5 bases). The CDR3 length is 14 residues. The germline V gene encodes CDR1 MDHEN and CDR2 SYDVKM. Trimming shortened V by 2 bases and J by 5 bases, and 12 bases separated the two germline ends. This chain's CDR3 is CASSLKGRWTEAFF. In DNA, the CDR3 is TGTGCCAGCAGTTTAAAGGGACGTTGGACTGAAGCTTTCTTT.

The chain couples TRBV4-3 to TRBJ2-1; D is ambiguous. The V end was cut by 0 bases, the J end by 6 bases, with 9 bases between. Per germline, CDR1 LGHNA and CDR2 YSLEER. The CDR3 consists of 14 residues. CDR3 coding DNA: TGCGCCAGCAGCCAAGACCGGGCCTTCAATGAGCAGTTCTTC. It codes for CASSQDRAFNEQFF.

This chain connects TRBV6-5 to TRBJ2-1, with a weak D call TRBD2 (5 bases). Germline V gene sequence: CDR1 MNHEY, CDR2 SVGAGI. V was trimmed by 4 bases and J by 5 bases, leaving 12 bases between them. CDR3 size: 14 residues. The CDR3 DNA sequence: TGTGCCAGCAGTTTGGGGAGTTGGAACAATGAGCAGTTCTTC. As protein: CASSLGSWNNEQFF.

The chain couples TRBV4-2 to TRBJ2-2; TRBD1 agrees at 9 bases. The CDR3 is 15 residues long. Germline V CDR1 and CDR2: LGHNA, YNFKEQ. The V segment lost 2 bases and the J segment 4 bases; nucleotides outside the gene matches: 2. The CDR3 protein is CASSQYRGPTGELFF. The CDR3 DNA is TGTGCCAGCAGCCAATACAGGGGGCCCACCGGGGAGCTGTTTTTT.